This T cell receptor beta chain comes out of a study of cytomegalovirus exposure and HLA in healthy donors (TCRdb year 2017). Broadly, across the study: An earlier analysis of around 600 of the donors reported more than 250 Gb of sequence data and 100 million to 140 million unique TCR beta sequences from roughly 180 million T cells. Several DR-DQ haplotypes were treated as single units for association and clustering because of strong linkage in the cohort. An earlier analysis of about 620 of the donors applied high-throughput TCR beta sequencing to assess whether each TCR beta V gene segment acted as functional or pseudogenic. The T cell repertoires of 550 to 850 subjects were profiled by immunosequencing and related to cytomegalovirus serostatus. Alongside the repertoire data, information on donor age, sex, ethnicity and CMV serostatus was compiled. A separate validation cohort of roughly 110 different subjects was used in addition to the 666-subject first cohort. Class I and class II HLA loci were covered by the typing at four-digit resolution. A later genetic analysis used genome-wide SNP genotypes for about 65% of the 666 donors, treating that subset as a discovery cohort. Rather than using new phenotypic data, the later analysis identified candidate immune exposures from TCR beta sequences and from how often those sequences occurred across donors. On average, roughly 200,000 unique TCR beta nucleotide sequences were sequenced per donor among about 400 genotyped donors of the cohort, with roughly 18% of those sequences being non-productive. The study aimed to test whether signatures of past pathogen exposure could be identified by cataloging public T cell receptors. A later analysis re-analyzed previously published TCR beta repertoires from several hundred donors and added high-resolution HLA genotyping to study TCR occurrence patterns. Every repertoire in the discovery cohort had been generated on one and the same sequencing platform. Roughly 300 gigabases of sequencing data and around 90 million unique TCR sequences made up an early release that covered approximately 650 HLA-typed donors. The genetic ancestry cluster associated with self-reported Caucasian donors included 80% to 90% of the roughly 390 genotyped donors. The number of typed donors differed by locus: about 620-640 for A, B, C, DRB1 and DQB1; approximately 520 for DQA1; 606 for DPA1; and about 450 for DPB1. To predict cytomegalovirus infection status, the study brought together high-throughput TCR immunosequencing, statistical association of individual TCRs with disease status, and machine learning. Points the paper makes about the study in general: In the study, 150 to 200 TCR beta chains were listed as associated with cytomegalovirus. Most CMV-associated TCR beta chains appeared to be HLA-restricted in a later analysis, and the HLA associations seemed to be driven largely by CMV exposure. A further reported finding was that TCR beta sequences accurately predicted the HLA-A and HLA-B alleles for most subjects in the first cohort. It was suggested by the authors that the approach could potentially be generalized to other disease states and immunological phenotypes. The cohort was sequenced for TCR beta chains only, and without alpha or paired-chain data the features that could be detected were limited. CMV serostatus was the only immune exposure information available for the cohort. A later genetic analysis associated a missense DCLRE1C variant with V-gene and J-gene trimming of TCR beta chains, and an independent cohort replicated the association. When HLA alleles, especially DR and DQ, strongly co-occurred, TCR associations were difficult to assign to individual alleles. While some public TCRs were present in many individuals, most TCR sequences turned up only very rarely across donors. In both the original and validation cohorts, the classifier was reported to diagnose cytomegalovirus status with high specificity and sensitivity. The presence/absence analyses assumed that sequencing depth was roughly uniform across donors, and that assumption may not be true. In a later analysis, 15,000 to 20,000 TCR beta sequences were associated with specific HLA alleles at a false discovery rate of 0.05. Correlated functional status among segregating V segments might reflect linkage disequilibrium, but an unknown experimental factor could not be ruled out. In vitro tests confirmed that a few of the cytomegalovirus-associated TCR beta chains recognize cytomegalovirus antigens. In a later analysis, TCR association rates were found to vary across HLA loci, with the most associated TCRs seen for DRB1 alleles and the fewest for HLA-C alleles. The 87-base-pair reads could not distinguish some IMGT-functional V segments, including TRBV6-2 and TRBV6-3, so those segments were excluded. In an earlier analysis of some 540 of the donors, most TCR beta V segments appeared in productive rearrangements about 87% or about 30% of the time, broadly matching IMGT annotations. Because HLA typing was unavailable for some donors at each locus, only the typed subset was used in association tests. According to a later genetic analysis, donors in an Asian-associated ancestry cluster had fewer N-insertions in productive TCRs than the approximately 670-donor mean. In a later analysis, HLA-associated TCR beta chains were found to be more clonally expanded and to have lower generation probabilities than equally common non-associated chains. The sequencing pipeline was judged likely to have produced a cluster of highly shared sequence variants as a technical artifact. Several of the top co-occurrence clusters appeared to be linked to parvovirus B19, influenza, CMV and Epstein-Barr virus, according to a later analysis. Roughly 15 rarely observed V segments, including chromosome 9 orphons, were excluded from the earlier analysis of approximately 500 of the donors because counts were too low.

The cohort comprised 710 or so healthy bone marrow donors. At the time of sampling, every cohort member was nominally healthy, though immune exposures that went unrecorded were likely present. The donor was CMV seronegative and belonged to the group of 352 seronegative cohort members. A peripheral blood sample was provided by each donor, and peripheral blood mononuclear cells were used for TCR beta sequencing. The Qiagen DNeasy Blood Extraction Kit was used to extract genomic DNA from the blood cell samples. V is pared back by 2 bases and J by 2 bases, with 10 bases lying between the germline termini. The CDR3 contains 14 residues, cysteine and phenylalanine counted. Only the CDR3 portion is preserved as DNA: 42 bases, with reading frame beginning at the first base. Looking up the germline V gene yields CDR1 SGHRS and CDR2 YFSETQ. Libraries were prepared through the immunoSEQ multiplex PCR assay. A mixture of 60 forward primers for TCR Vbeta segments and 13 reverse primers for TCR Jbeta segments was used in the multiplex PCR. The CDR3 region of rearranged TCR beta genes was amplified from genomic DNA by a multiplex PCR assay. The Illumina HiSeq System was used to sequence the amplified TCR beta libraries as 87-base-pair reads. On the authors' methods: Across the roughly 670 repertoires, a later analysis counted roughly 77 million unique TCR beta chains, 9.5 million to 12 million of which were shared by at least two donors. Raw reads were error-corrected and collapsed into unique sequences with a nearest-neighbor algorithm that merged closely related sequences to remove PCR and sequencing errors. To assign V, D and J gene segments, CDR3 sequences were aligned to IMGT reference sequences. Each retained sequence needed at least a six-nucleotide match to both a V gene segment and a J gene segment. A rearrangement was called productive if the CDR3 had no stop codons and remained in frame with V and J, and every other rearrangement was called non-productive. Following IMGT convention, CDR3 was defined as the stretch from the second conserved V-encoded cysteine to the conserved J-encoded phenylalanine. The earlier analysis of a few hundred of the donors excluded any sequence lacking an unambiguous match to a single V gene segment. An earlier analysis of several hundred of the donors classified V segments as functional when productive rearrangements were above 56.7% and as segregating when the standard deviation between donors was above 5%. A statistical classification framework was built for diagnosing cytomegalovirus status from the catalog of TCR beta chain sequences. In a later analysis, TCR nucleotide sequences were compared against IMGT/GENE-DB human TR gene sequences so that V and J genes could be assigned. In a later analysis, CDR3 sequences and most-parsimonious VDJ recombination scenarios were assigned using the TCRdist pipeline. In a later analysis, each TCR beta chain was defined by its CDR3 amino acid sequence together with its V-gene family, and reads lacking a unique V-gene family were excluded. To address suspected cross-contamination and a sequencing artifact, a later analysis removed several hundred highly shared, low-generation-probability nucleotide sequences. For each public chain, a later analysis derived a clonal expansion index from normalized ranks of inferred template counts within each repertoire. Generation probabilities in a later analysis came from a VDJ recombination model fitted to out-of-frame rearrangements, and those results were checked against IGoR. A later analysis scored TCR-TCR, TCR-HLA and TCR-CMV co-occurrence with hypergeometric tests, applying a repertoire-size bias correction to TCR pairs. A later analysis estimated false discovery rates by permuting HLA or CMV assignments 20 times. A later analysis grouped co-occurring TCRs with DBSCAN, adding TCRdist sequence similarity when clustering within HLA-allele-positive subsets. Repertoires with fewer than 30,000 or more than 120,000 public chains were left out of co-occurrence clustering, as were about 5 repertoires with anomalous nucleotide sharing. TCRdb stores this immuneACCESS table with in-frame sequences only. Part of the clones is absent; in the studies checked, under half of the shortfall reflects unresolved V genes, and no reason is known for the rest. Clone size and V and J calls were adopted from that table, with D and trimming inferred from the DNA. The sample has tens of thousands of clones on record, around four fifths of them singletons. In total, the top ten clones hold approximately 9.7% of the sample.

With regard to this clone: Its antigen specificity is not known. No base-level quality is on record; no much larger clone is a single base apart.

The TCR sequence derives from a man in his forties or fifties in good health and CMV-seronegative. The chain employs TRBV5-1 and TRBJ2-5, and perhaps TRBD1 as D gene, on 5 matching bases. The sequenced sample consisted of PBMCs. The base sequence is TGCGCCAGCAGCTTAGAGACAGCTCAAGAGACCCAGTACTTC. It specifies CASSLETAQETQYF.